The clone carrying this TCR beta chain was observed a few times. These data belong to a study of immune reconstitution after stem cell transplant in scleroderma. Trimming took 0 bases from V and 4 from J; bases not matched to a gene: 3. This CDR3 is built from 14 residues. Looked up from germline, CDR1 is SGHRS and CDR2 is YFSETQ. TCRdb re-derived calls from the RT-PCR reads in MiXCR, one entry per CDR3 protein. The sample gives just under 5,000 distinct CDR3 sequences, 7.5% to 9.5% of which show up once; about 4.2% is in the top ten. Sampling was performed before or after autologous hematopoietic stem cell transplantation (not recorded which). The sequence was obtained from a male donor with systemic sclerosis. The chain recombines TRBV5-1 with TRBJ2-5; 7 positions match TRBD2. The CDR3 DNA sequence: TGCGCCAGCAGCTTGGCCGGGGGGAGAGAGACCCAGTACTTC. It is translated as CASSLAGGRETQYF. Full variable domain (remainder filled in from reference TRBV5-1 and TRBJ2-5): KAGVTQTPRYLIKTRGQQVTLSCSPISGHRSVSWYQQTPGQGLQFLFEYFSETQRNKGNFPGRFSGRQFSNSRSEMNVSTLELGDSALYLCASSLAGGRETQYFGPGTRLLVL.